The sequence of this T cell receptor beta chain was determined in a study of T cells in Graves' hyperthyroidism and ophthalmopathy. RNA transcripts were the template for amplifying TCR beta CDR3 regions. With the HTBI primer set, the TCR CDR3 went through a first round of RT-PCR. TCRdb ran MiXCR on the multiplex PCR reads and lists one entry per CDR3 protein. The sample yields 500,000 to 550,000 distinct CDR3 sequences, about 20% seen once. Study-wide results and limits: Ophthalmopathy was predicted by the model a median of roughly 6 months ahead of onset. Ophthalmopathy and stable hyperthyroidism were separated by a 13 V-J model.

Germline V gene sequence: CDR1 MNHEY, CDR2 SMNVEV (reference sequence). The CDR3 length is 19 residues. With 0 bases clipped from V and 6 bases from J, the junction kept 11 bases outside the gene matches. Concerning this clonotype: The target antigen is unknown.

Material: blood. The receptor's source is a man in his forties or fifties with Graves' ophthalmopathy. This rearrangement joins TRBV27 to TRBJ2-2; 12 nucleotides match TRBD1. CDR3 in amino acids: CASSLSPISGQGASGELFF. CDR3 bases: TGTGCCAGCAGTTTATCCCCTATCTCGGGACAGGGGGCGTCCGGGGAGCTGTTTTTT.